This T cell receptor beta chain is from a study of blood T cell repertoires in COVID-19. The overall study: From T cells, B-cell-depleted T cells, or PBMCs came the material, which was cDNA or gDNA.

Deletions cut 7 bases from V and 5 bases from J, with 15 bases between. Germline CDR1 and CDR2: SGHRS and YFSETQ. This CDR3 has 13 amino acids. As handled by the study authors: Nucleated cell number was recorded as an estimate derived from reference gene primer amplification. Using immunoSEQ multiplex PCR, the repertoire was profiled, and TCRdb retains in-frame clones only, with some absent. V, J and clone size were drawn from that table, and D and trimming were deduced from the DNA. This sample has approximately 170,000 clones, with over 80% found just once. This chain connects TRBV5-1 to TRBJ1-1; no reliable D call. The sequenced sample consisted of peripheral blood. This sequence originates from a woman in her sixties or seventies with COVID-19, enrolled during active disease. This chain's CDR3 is CASGTTSGTEAFF. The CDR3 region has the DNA TGCGCCAGCGGTACTACGTCTGGAACTGAAGCTTTCTTT.